The 26 T cell receptor beta chains below all came from one sample that was sequenced in a study of radiation and T cells in renal cell carcinoma. The table came from immunoSEQ multiplex PCR; TCRdb's copy has only in-frame clones and leaves some out. The repertoire holds 140,000 or so clones, with 70% to 90% as singletons. Time point denoted: baseline pretreatment blood. Regarding treatment: 15 Gy SBRT to primary tumor, nephrectomy 4 weeks later. Sample: blood, taken from a patient whose treatment included radiotherapy and nephrectomy. The receptors stem from a woman aged 45-60 years with renal cell carcinoma.

The chain uses TRBV5-6 and TRBJ2-3; TRBD1 matches at 10 bases. With V trimmed by 4 bases and J by 4 bases, 9 bases remained unmatched. The germline V gene encodes CDR1 SGHDT and CDR2 YYEEEE. This CDR3 is 16 amino acids long. CDR3 DNA: TGTGCCAGCAGCGGGACCGGGACAGGGGCGTCAGATACGCAGTATTTT. It is translated as CASSGTGTGASDTQYF.

The rearrangement joins TRBV2 to TRBJ1-2; unclear D gene. The length of the CDR3 is 14 residues. Germline CDR1 reads SNHLY; CDR2 reads FYNNEI. The germline V and J ends were trimmed by 5 bases and 8 bases, with 18 bases remaining between them. The CDR3 sequence: CASSREDFSLGYTF. CDR3 bases: TGTGCCAGCAGTCGAGAGGACTTCTCCCTAGGCTACACCTTC. Together with reference TRBV2 and TRBJ1-2, the CDR3 gives the full variable domain: EPEVTQTPSHQVTQMGQEVILRCVPISNHLYFYWYRQILGQKVEFLVSFYNNEISEKSEIFDDQFSVERPDGSNFTLKIRSTKLEDSAMYFCASSREDFSLGYTFGSGTRLTVV.

The rearrangement joins TRBV11-1 to TRBJ1-1; D unresolved. Germline V gene lookup returns CDR1 SGHAT and CDR2 FQDESV (reference sequence). There are 15 residues in the CDR3. The V and J ends lost 2 bases and 0 bases respectively, with 10 bases between them. CDR3 sequence reads: CASSLLASLNTEAFF. The CDR3 DNA reads TGTGCCAGCAGCTTATTGGCCAGCCTGAACACTGAAGCTTTCTTT.

A single count supports this clone. The CDR3 DNA follows: TGTGCCAGCAGCTTAGCGAAAAATGAGCAGTTCTTC. Its translation is CASSLAKNEQFF. V gene TRBV7-2 combines with J gene TRBJ2-1; D unclear. Trimming took 0 bases from V and 7 from J, leaving 4 bases between them. CDR1 SGHTA and CDR2 FQGNSA come from the germline V gene. There are 12 residues in the CDR3.

The chain carries TRBV13 and TRBJ1-1; no clear D. V dropped 1 base and J dropped 0 bases, with 9 bases sitting between them. The germline V gene has CDR1 PRHDT and CDR2 FYEKMQ (reference sequence). The CDR3 is made up of 15 amino acids. The CDR3 sequence: CASSLEVFMNTEAFF. CDR3 coding DNA: TGTGCCAGCAGCTTAGAAGTGTTCATGAACACTGAAGCTTTCTTT.

This clone is a singleton in its sample. The J gene is TRBJ2-1, the V gene TRBV4-2, with D perhaps matching TRBD2 (5 bases). V was pared by 4 bases and J by 5 bases, with 18 bases between. The V gene's germline CDR1 is LGHNA and CDR2 YNFKEQ. This CDR3 has 16 amino acids. CDR3 nucleotide sequence: TGTGCCAGCAGCCCCTACGGCGGGCGAATCGACAATGAGCAGTTCTTC. Residues: CASSPYGGRIDNEQFF.

The chain carries TRBV18 and TRBJ2-2; D unresolved. CDR1 and CDR2 (germline): KGHSH, LQKENI. The CDR3 consists of 14 residues. Deletions cut 6 bases from V and 5 bases from J, with 13 bases between. CDR3 amino acids: CASSPDSITGELFF. For the CDR3, the DNA is TGTGCCAGCTCGCCGGATTCGATTACCGGGGAGCTGTTTTTT.

The chain has TRBV18 and TRBJ1-1, with D hard to call. Trimming took 6 bases from V and 3 from J, leaving 11 bases between them. The CDR3 sequence is 13 residues long. In germline, CDR1 is KGHSH, CDR2 LQKENI. CDR3 in amino acids: CASSQDGYTEAFF. CDR3 bases: TGTGCCAGCTCGCAGGACGGATACACTGAAGCTTTCTTT.

The chain couples TRBV5-4 to TRBJ1-2; TRBD1 agrees at 7 bases. Losses at the gene ends were 4 bases for V and 4 bases for J; bases not matched to a gene: 7. The V gene's germline CDR1 is SGHNT and CDR2 YYREEE (reference sequence). The CDR3 extends over 14 amino acids. DNA for the CDR3: TGTGCCAGCAGCGCTACAGGGGCCTCCTATGGCTACACCTTC. Translating it yields CASSATGASYGYTF.

This chain connects TRBV6-5 to TRBJ2-7; D not resolved. The CDR3 is 11 residues long. V gave up 5 bases and J gave up 4 bases, with 6 bases separating them. The germline CDR1 and CDR2 sequences are MNHEY and SVGAGI. The CDR3 spells CASSRQYEQYF. The CDR3, as DNA: TGTGCCAGCAGTCGCCAGTACGAGCAGTACTTC.

The V and J genes are TRBV4-2 and TRBJ1-5; 10 positions agree with TRBD1. The CDR3 has 15 residues. Trimming at V came to 2 bases and at J to 5 bases, leaving 3 bases not matched to a gene. The germline gives CDR1 LGHNA, CDR2 YNFKEQ. The CDR3 DNA follows: TGTGCCAGCAGCCAACGGACAGGGGGACATCAGCCCCAGCATTTT. Its translation: CASSQRTGGHQPQHF.

The chain couples TRBV19 to TRBJ1-6; D remains ambiguous. CDR1 and CDR2 from the germline V gene are LNHDA and SQIVND (reference sequence). The CDR3 totals 14 residues. V shed 9 bases and J shed 7 bases, with 16 bases lying between them. CDR3 DNA sequence: TGTGCCAGCCTCGGTCGGGAGCGGAATTCACCCCTCCACTTT. Its translation is CASLGRERNSPLHF.

V and J are TRBV15 and TRBJ2-1; 11 nucleotides match TRBD2. Germline V gene sequence: CDR1 LNHNV, CDR2 YYDKDF (reference sequence). The V gene end was trimmed by 3 bases and the J gene end by 9 bases; junction bases not matched to a gene: 13. This CDR3 spans 17 amino acids. The CDR3: CATSSPGRASGGTEQFF. CDR3 DNA sequence: TGTGCCACCAGCAGCCCCGGAAGGGCTAGCGGGGGGACTGAGCAGTTCTTC. Variable domain in full (rest from reference TRBV15 and TRBJ2-1): DAMVIQNPRYQVTQFGKPVTLSCSQTLNHNVMYWYQQKSSQAPKLLFHYYDKDFNNEADTPDNFQSRRPNTSFCFLDIRSPGLGDTAMYLCATSSPGRASGGTEQFFGPGTRLTVL.

The J gene is TRBJ2-1, the V gene TRBV5-1; 15 bases map to TRBD2. Germline trimming cut 2 bases from V and 5 bases from J; bases unmatched to any gene: 8. Germline values: CDR1 SGHRS, CDR2 YFSETQ. CDR3 length equals 18 residues. The CDR3 sequence is CASSFRGTSGGTNNEQFF. The CDR3 nucleotides read TGCGCCAGCAGCTTTCGCGGGACTAGCGGGGGGACAAACAATGAGCAGTTCTTC.

The gene calls are TRBV7-2 and TRBJ2-6; D might be TRBD2 (6 bases). V was shortened by 3 bases and J by 3 bases, with 12 bases between the two germline ends. CDR1 and CDR2 (germline): SGHTA, FQGNSA. The length of the CDR3 is 16 residues. The CDR3 nucleotides are TGTGCCAGCAGCTTTTCGTTGGGGGGTGGGGCCAACGTCCTGACTTTC. The encoded protein is CASSFSLGGGANVLTF.

The chain uses TRBV11-2 and TRBJ2-5; D not resolved. This CDR3 spans 13 amino acids. Trimming pared 2 bases from V and 4 bases from J, leaving 8 bases between. The germline V gene encodes CDR1 SGHAT and CDR2 FQNNGV. CDR3 coding DNA: TGTGCCAGCAGCTTAACCACCCTAGAGACCCAGTACTTC. It translates to CASSLTTLETQYF.

The CDR3 nucleotides are TGTGCCAGCAGCCCCTCAGAGGGCAATCAGCCCCAGCATTTT. This gives the protein CASSPSEGNQPQHF. V is TRBV9 and J is TRBJ1-5, with no clear D. With 4 bases removed from V and 2 bases from J, the gap between germline ends came to 10 bases. The CDR3 loop spans 14 amino acids. Germline V CDR1 and CDR2: SGDLS, YYNGEE.

The chain is built from TRBV2 and TRBJ2-7; the D gene is possibly TRBD1 (6 bases). The V gene's germline CDR1 is SNHLY and CDR2 FYNNEI. The CDR3 is 14 amino acids. V was cut by 5 bases and J by 1 base, with 12 bases left in between. The CDR3 nucleotides read TGTGCCAGCAGTAGAGGACAGTGGTCCTACGAGCAGTACTTC. This gives the protein CASSRGQWSYEQYF.

The chain joins TRBV19 to TRBJ2-7; D unclear. The CDR3 is 15 residues long. The germline V gene has CDR1 LNHDA and CDR2 SQIVND (reference sequence). V dropped 4 bases and J dropped 4 bases, with 17 bases sitting between them. This CDR3 is CASSTNIRAPYEQYF. The CDR3 DNA reads TGTGCCAGTAGTACAAATATCCGGGCACCATACGAGCAGTACTTC. Based on the CDR3 plus reference TRBV19 and TRBJ2-7, the full variable domain is DGGITQSPKYLFRKEGQNVTLSCEQNLNHDAMYWYRQDPGQGLRLIYYSQIVNDFQKGDIAEGYSVSREKKESFPLTVTSAQKNPTAFYLCASSTNIRAPYEQYFGPGTRLTVT.

The chain couples TRBV6-6 to TRBJ1-6; D ambiguous. Germline assignment: CDR1 MNHNY and CDR2 SVGAGI (reference sequence). This CDR3 contains 12 residues. Trimming took off 8 bases at V and 8 bases at J, with 10 bases between the two ends. Here the CDR3 DNA reads TGTGCCAGCCGGAGGCTGGATTCACCCCTCCACTTT. Its protein is CASRRLDSPLHF.

V and J are TRBV15 and TRBJ2-7; 7 positions match TRBD2. CDR3 length equals 14 residues. J was trimmed by 5 bases and V by 1 base; bases with no gene match: 5. Germline loops: CDR1 LNHNV, CDR2 YYDKDF (reference sequence). The CDR3 is CATSRVGGGHEQYF. CDR3 in DNA: TGTGCCACCAGCAGAGTTGGGGGAGGGCACGAGCAGTACTTC.

V and J are TRBV18 and TRBJ2-3, with D possibly TRBD1 on 5 matching bases. Germline V gene data show CDR1 as KGHSH and CDR2 as LQKENI. Trimming removed 1 base from V and 6 bases from J, with 8 bases in between. The CDR3 contains 13 residues. The CDR3 DNA is TGTGCCAGCTCACCACGATCAGGGGATACGCAGTATTTT. Its protein product is CASSPRSGDTQYF.

The chain links TRBV6-5 to TRBJ2-7; D may be TRBD2 (7 bases). The CDR3 covers 15 residues. The V end lost 5 bases, the J end lost 0 bases, and 14 bases lay between the germline ends. Germline CDR1 MNHEY, CDR2 SVGAGI. CDR3 region: CASSPPRGASYEQYF. As DNA, the CDR3 is TGTGCCAGCAGTCCCCCCCGGGGGGCCTCCTACGAGCAGTACTTC.

The chain has TRBV11-2 and TRBJ1-2; TRBD1 matches at 10 bases. CDR1 is SGHAT and CDR2 is FQNNGV in the germline V gene. The ends lost 5 bases at V and 0 bases at J; junction bases unmatched: 9. This CDR3 spans 17 amino acids. This CDR3 reads CASSPRTGGGSNYGYTF. In nucleotides, the CDR3 is TGTGCCAGCAGCCCCCGGACAGGGGGTGGTTCTAACTATGGCTACACCTTC. Drawing the rest from reference TRBV11-2 and TRBJ1-2, the complete variable domain is EAGVAQSPRYKIIEKRQSVAFWCNPISGHATLYWYQQILGQGPKLLIQFQNNGVVDDSQLPKDRFSAERLKGVDSTLKIQPAKLEDSAVYLCASSPRTGGGSNYGYTFGSGTRLTVV.

The table lists this clone with a count of one. This chain uses TRBV15 with TRBJ2-2, with a weak D call TRBD2 (6 bases). V dropped 0 bases and J dropped 5 bases, with 10 bases sitting between them. Germline loops: CDR1 LNHNV, CDR2 YYDKDF (reference sequence). The CDR3 is 15 residues long. CDR3: CATSRDRLATGELFF. CDR3 nucleotides: TGTGCCACCAGCAGAGATCGGCTAGCGACCGGGGAGCTGTTTTTT.

The chain employs TRBV4-1 and TRBJ1-4; D remains unclear. V lost 4 bases and J lost 0, with 18 bases in between. This CDR3 spans 18 amino acids. Per the germline V gene, CDR1 is MGHRA and CDR2 is YSYEKL. CDR3 residues: CASSRLPQVPTTNEKLFF. The CDR3 region has the DNA TGCGCCAGCAGCCGCCTACCCCAGGTCCCTACAACTAATGAAAAACTGTTTTTT.